Listed below are T cell receptor beta chains from one sample, sequenced in a study of cytomegalovirus exposure and HLA in healthy donors. Clones were read by immunoSEQ multiplex PCR, and TCRdb kept only the in-frame ones, dropping some. The data contain approximately 220,000 clones, around 80% of them singletons. Sequenced material: PBMCs. The receptor set was obtained from a man younger than 35 in good health and CMV-seronegative. CDR3s include the opening cysteine and the closing phenylalanine or tryptophan. A D gene is named only where the DNA matches it firmly. Size values are once, few and many counts, or a class for expanded clones, and some rows have none.

d_call,j_call,v_call,clone_size,cdr3_aa,cdr3_nt
TRBD2,TRBJ2-3,TRBV6-1,NA,CASSVPLAGGQDTQYF,TGTGCCAGCAGTGTCCCACTAGCGGGAGGGCAAGATACGCAGTATTTT
NA,TRBJ1-1,TRBV25-1,NA,CASSESGRTPEAFF,TGTGCCAGCAGTGAATCCGGGAGGACGCCTGAAGCTTTCTTT
TRBD1,TRBJ1-3,TRBV7-9,NA,CASNWGKQGTGNTIYF,TGTGCCAGCAACTGGGGGAAACAGGGGACTGGAAACACCATATATTTT
TRBD2,TRBJ2-1,TRBV5-6,NA,CASSGGGARWGAYNEQFF,TGTGCCAGCAGCGGGGGAGGGGCGCGGTGGGGTGCCTACAATGAGCAGTTCTTC
NA,TRBJ1-2,TRBV6-5,NA,CASSKGGYGYTF,TGTGCCAGCAGCAAAGGAGGATATGGCTACACCTTC
NA,TRBJ1-2,TRBV6-5,NA,CASSYSPGYGYTF,TGTGCCAGCAGTTACTCTCCAGGCTATGGCTACACCTTC
TRBD2,TRBJ2-1,TRBV14,NA,CASSLVTSGRTNEQFF,TGTGCCAGCAGCCTTGTGACTAGCGGGAGAACCAATGAGCAGTTCTTC
TRBD1,TRBJ1-2,TRBV6-5,NA,CASSTRDRGDYGYTF,TGTGCCAGCAGTACCCGGGACAGGGGGGACTATGGCTACACCTTC
NA,TRBJ2-7,TRBV7-9,NA,CASSPRTGTPFYEQYF,TGTGCCAGCAGTCCACGAACCGGGACTCCATTTTACGAGCAGTACTTC
NA,TRBJ1-3,TRBV19,NA,CTDSGNTIYF,TGTACAGACTCTGGAAACACCATATATTTT
NA,TRBJ1-1,TRBV7-9,once,CASSLWEGKEWSTEAFF,TGTGCCAGCAGCTTATGGGAGGGAAAGGAGTGGAGCACTGAAGCTTTCTTT
NA,TRBJ2-7,TRBV19,NA,CASSLGTADAEQYF,TGTGCCAGTAGTCTCGGGACTGCCGACGCCGAGCAGTACTTC
NA,TRBJ2-1,TRBV5-6,NA,CASSLVSNEQFF,TGTGCCAGCAGCTTGGTTAGCAATGAGCAGTTCTTC
NA,TRBJ2-7,TRBV5-6,few,CASSLGGDSAGEQYF,TGTGCCAGCAGCCTGGGGGGTGATTCTGCGGGGGAGCAGTACTTC
TRBD1,TRBJ1-4,TRBV2,NA,CASSEEGRGRAKLFF,TGTGCCAGCAGTGAAGAGGGCAGGGGGCGAGCAAAACTGTTTTTT
TRBD2,TRBJ2-1,TRBV2,NA,CASRETSGLYNEQFF,TGTGCCAGCAGAGAGACTAGCGGTCTCTACAATGAGCAGTTCTTC
TRBD1,TRBJ2-7,TRBV2,NA,CASSSGTDYEQYF,TGTGCCAGCAGTTCCGGGACAGACTACGAGCAGTACTTC
TRBD2,TRBJ2-6,TRBV2,NA,CASGTSGGSGANVLTF,TGTGCCAGCGGGACTAGCGGGGGCTCTGGGGCCAACGTCCTGACTTTC
NA,TRBJ2-7,TRBV7-9,NA,CASSPGGQGNEQYF,TGTGCCAGCAGCCCAGGTGGGCAGGGTAACGAGCAGTACTTC
TRBD1,TRBJ2-7,TRBV29-1,NA,CSVEGQGEGFDGYEQYF,TGCAGCGTTGAGGGACAGGGGGAAGGATTTGACGGGTACGAGCAGTACTTC
TRBD1,TRBJ1-5,TRBV6-1,NA,CASSARDRGGSQHF,TGTGCCAGCAGTGCCCGGGACAGGGGAGGGTCCCAGCATTTT
NA,TRBJ1-3,TRBV6-5,few,CASSYGPRISGNTIYF,TGTGCCAGCAGTTATGGCCCGCGGATCTCTGGAAACACCATATATTTT
NA,TRBJ2-7,TRBV28,few,CASKYPGRTEQYF,TGTGCCAGCAAATATCCCGGGAGAACCGAGCAGTACTTC
NA,TRBJ1-1,TRBV11-3,NA,CASSLAGPDTEAFF,TGTGCCAGCAGCTTAGCAGGGCCCGACACTGAAGCTTTCTTT
NA,TRBJ1-1,TRBV6-5,NA,CASSYSIGGGGTEAFF,TGTGCCAGCAGTTACTCGATCGGGGGGGGAGGCACTGAAGCTTTCTTT